The TCR beta chain described here comes from a study of regulatory T cells in long-lasting Graves disease (dated by TCRdb to the early 2020s). Regarding the study in general: Newly diagnosed Graves' disease patients had taken antithyroid drugs for less than 3 months. Patients with persistent Graves' disease were compared with patients with newly diagnosed Graves' disease using TCR sequencing and RNA sequencing of peripheral blood. The study was registered as a clinical trial and conducted in China. A total of roughly 35 samples underwent TCR sequencing: around 13 from persistent and roughly 20 from newly diagnosed Graves' disease patients. Study-level results and caveats: More public clonotypes were shared among persistent patients (about 2,800) than among newly diagnosed patients (under 1,000). Preferential use of TRBV28, TRBJ1-2 and TRBJ2-5 was observed in persistent disease, whereas TRBV20-1 and TRBJ2-1 were favored in newly diagnosed disease. Peripheral blood alone was examined, since thyroid tissue, which constituted the primary lesion, could not be accessed. Lower TCR Shannon entropy and fewer highly expanded clones were observed in persistent Graves' disease patients than in newly diagnosed patients, which suggested clonal expansion. Sequencing and analysis were limited to the TCR beta chain. The small sample size was acknowledged by the authors as a limitation that may reduce accuracy.

The method was multiplex PCR. Data came from an Illumina HiSeq 4000. iRepertoire HTBI primers and Arm-PCR amplification of CDR3 regions were used to construct TCR beta libraries. PCR products were gel purified before sequencing. The original methods were these. Gene usage analysis of CDR3 amino acid clonotypes relied on the roughly 60 TRBV and 14 TRBJ segments identified across samples. Filtered high-quality paired reads were merged into contigs using COPE and FqMerger. BLAST was used to align contigs to the IMGT TRBV, TRBD and TRBJ reference genes, and CDR3 was defined following IMGT. Clonotypes above 0.1% frequency were classified as highly expanded clones. Shannon entropy was used to measure repertoire diversity, and the Gini coefficient was used to measure V-J evenness. A clonotype was considered public if more than one individual shared it. The public reads were quality trimmed at Q25 with fastp and then assembled into clones with MiXCR by TCRdb, keeping productive beta chains. Rows with a matching CDR3 protein are joined into one entry that keeps the most common DNA and genes. The V and J calls here are based on TCRdb, not the publication. Across this sample there are 450,000 to 650,000 distinct CDR3 sequences, with approximately 16% seen only once. The biggest ten clones account for around 25% of the sample.

CDR1 KGHDR and CDR2 SFDVKD were looked up in the germline V gene. The CDR3 has 14 amino acids, counting the end cysteine and phenylalanine. Only CDR3 DNA remains: 42 bases, in frame from the first base. V was cut back by 9 bases and J by 2 bases, leaving a gap of 13 bases between them. With respect to this clonotype: No antigen is known for it. No much larger clone exists at a distance of one base, and base qualities are not known.

This specimen's time point label, per the study, means: newly diagnosed GD, antithyroid drugs for less than 3 months. For both TCR sequencing and RNA sequencing, RNA was extracted from PBMCs using TRIzol. The diagnosis of Graves' disease followed American Thyroid Association guidelines. The patients came from an endocrinology department in Xi'an, China. Each patient gave about 8.1 milliliters of peripheral blood, collected in an EDTA anticoagulant tube. Ficoll Paque Plus density gradient separation was used to isolate PBMCs, and no additional T cell sorting was done. An Agilent 2100 Bioanalyzer and agarose gel were used to check RNA quality, and a NanoDrop 2000 was used to measure RNA concentration. These same records also appear under a second study, on T cells in Graves' hyperthyroidism and ophthalmopathy. From the second report: A patient counted as having stable Graves' hyperthyroidism if no progression to ophthalmopathy occurred over 18 months of follow-up. Hyperthyroidism patients were aged 18 to 65 years and newly diagnosed, with disease duration of less than 2 months. Exclusion was applied to patients with uncontrolled infections, other autoimmune diseases, pregnancy or lactation. Diagnoses were established on the basis of clinical symptoms, serum thyroxine and TRAb, thyroid ultrasound, and orbital computed tomography. For the first round of RT-PCR on the TCR CDR3, the HTBI primer set was used together with the Qiagen OneStep RT-PCR kit. Most expanded thyroid clonotypes (frequency above 0.001) were also detected in blood, a finding suggesting that blood repertoires may reflect thyroid immune responses. A model built on a 13 V-J signature distinguished ophthalmopathy from stable hyperthyroidism, reaching 87.88% sensitivity and around 81% specificity in cross-validation and 80%/75% in testing. In validation, the model predicted progression to ophthalmopathy with 65% to 71% sensitivity and approximately 78% specificity, a median of about 6 months before onset. To identify distinguishing TCR V-J signatures, a discovery cohort of 90 to 100 patients was used, comprising 43 with Graves' ophthalmopathy and under 60 with stable Graves' hyperthyroidism. Prospective prediction of ophthalmopathy was tested in an independent validation cohort consisting of under 20 hyperthyroidism patients and some 17 patients who later progressed to ophthalmopathy. The 90 or so discovery patients were randomly split 7:3 into training and test sets. The study also compared thyroid tissue and blood T-cell repertoires from 5 to 7 Graves' hyperthyroidism patients. After sampling, hyperthyroidism patients received methimazole starting at 30 mg daily, and ophthalmopathy patients received high-dose intravenous methylprednisolone. The libraries were constructed in a second round of multiplex PCR and then size-selected and purified. Paired-end sequencing of the libraries was performed with 100 bp reads on an Illumina HiSeq2000. SOAPnuke was used to process the raw data, throwing out any read that contained adapters or uncalled bases, had a mean Phred below 15, or lacked an exact constant-primer or identifier match. COPE v1.2.5 was used to merge high-quality paired reads, and clonotypes were defined as unique nucleotide sequences. MiTCR v1.1 was used to align clonotypes to the IMGT TRBV, TRBD and TRBJ reference segments. The analysis was restricted to V-J combinations with a frequency above 0.0001, which together covered 99% to 99.2% of the repertoires. A TCS score was defined as the ratio between F50 (clonal expansion) and ExV (chaos), using BLOSUM62-based TCRdist between CDR3 peptides within each V-J. Welch's t-statistics and random forest reduced 500 to 550 V-J features to 10 to 15, which were used in a naive Bayes classifier (R e1071). No statistical method was used to set the sample size in advance, and investigators knew the group allocation. TCR Vbeta CDR3 sequencing of 135 peripheral blood samples (about 45 ophthalmopathy, about 75 hyperthyroidism and approximately 17 progressor patients) is reported in the paper.

Here the chain combines TRBV24-1 and TRBJ2-1; a tentative D match to TRBD2 spans 6 bases. The source is a woman aged 35-60 years with Graves disease. Donor details come from another sample of the same person, matched by shared clones. The sequenced sample was peripheral blood mononuclear cells (PBMCs), obtained at new diagnosis, from a patient treated with antithyroid drugs. This receptor has the CDR3 CATGAGGAYNEQFF. The bases read TGTGCCACCGGCGCCGGGGGAGCCTACAATGAGCAGTTCTTC.